Listed below are T cell receptor beta chains from one sample, sequenced in a study of T cell repertoires in cytomegalovirus infection. TCRdb independently ran MiXCR on the reads; one entry per CDR3 protein. There are more than 95,000 distinct CDR3 sequences in the sample; around 30% occur only once, and approximately 59% lies in the top ten. The antigens these receptors bind are not known. The sequences come from CD8+ T cells from cultured PBMCs, collected from culture after CMV antigen stimulation. The receptor set was obtained from a human donor in good health (CMV status not recorded). Some clones in this sample may be carry-over from other donors' samples. CDR3s include the opening cysteine and the closing phenylalanine or tryptophan. Each record gives: CDR3 DNA, CDR3 protein, J gene, clone size, V gene, D gene. D genes are given only for firm matches. Clone sizes are given selectively: once, few, many, or a class where the clone is expanded.

cdr3_nt: TGTGCCAGTAGTATCATCTCTGGGACGGGTACTGAAGCTTTCTTT
cdr3_aa: CASSIISGTGTEAFF
j_call: TRBJ1-1
clone_size: -
v_call: TRBV19
d_call: -

cdr3_nt: TGCAGTGCCACCCCTTTGGGGGCGGGGGAGACCCAGTACTTC
cdr3_aa: CSATPLGAGETQYF
j_call: TRBJ2-5
clone_size: once
v_call: TRBV20-1
d_call: -

cdr3_nt: TGCAGTGCTAGTTTGTCAAGCTCCTACGAGCAGTACTTC
cdr3_aa: CSASLSSSYEQYF
j_call: TRBJ2-7
clone_size: -
v_call: TRBV20-1
d_call: -

cdr3_nt: TGTGCCAGCAGTCCGGGGGTTGAAGCTTTCTTT
cdr3_aa: CASSPGVEAFF
j_call: TRBJ1-1
clone_size: few
v_call: TRBV12-3/TRBV12-4
d_call: -

cdr3_nt: TGCAGTGCTAGGTCAGGGGATCAGCCCCAGCATTTT
cdr3_aa: CSARSGDQPQHF
j_call: TRBJ1-5
clone_size: once
v_call: TRBV20-1
d_call: -

cdr3_nt: TGCGCCAGCAGTAGCACGATCGGGGGAGAACCAAACTATGGCTACACCTTC
cdr3_aa: CASSSTIGGEPNYGYTF
j_call: TRBJ1-2
clone_size: -
v_call: TRBV5-1
d_call: -

cdr3_nt: TGTGCCAGCAGCTTGCGGGAGGGGGCCCCCTATGGCTACACCTTC
cdr3_aa: CASSLREGAPYGYTF
j_call: TRBJ1-2
clone_size: few
v_call: TRBV7-2
d_call: TRBD1

cdr3_nt: TGTGCCAGCAGCCCGGGGCTGGGCAGCGATTCACCCCTCCACTTT
cdr3_aa: CASSPGLGSDSPLHF
j_call: TRBJ1-6
clone_size: few
v_call: TRBV7-6
d_call: -

cdr3_nt: TGTGCCAGCAGTGATCCGGGGGCTTCCGCCGAAGAGACCCAGTACTTC
cdr3_aa: CASSDPGASAEETQYF
j_call: TRBJ2-5
clone_size: -
v_call: TRBV2
d_call: -

cdr3_nt: TGTGCCAGCAGTTACTCGAAAGGACAGGCGTACACCGGGGAGCTGTTTTTT
cdr3_aa: CASSYSKGQAYTGELFF
j_call: TRBJ2-2
clone_size: few
v_call: TRBV6-5
d_call: TRBD1

cdr3_nt: TGTGCTAGCAGCTTCCAAGCGGCTAGCGGGGGACCCTACAATGAGCAGTTCTTC
cdr3_aa: CASSFQAASGGPYNEQFF
j_call: TRBJ2-1
clone_size: -
v_call: TRBV7-6
d_call: TRBD2

cdr3_nt: TGTGCCAGCAGCTTAACAGGGACCACTGAAGCTTTCTTT
cdr3_aa: CASSLTGTTEAFF
j_call: TRBJ1-1
clone_size: many
v_call: TRBV7-3
d_call: -

cdr3_nt: TGTGCCAGCAGCTTAGAGGGGACAGGGGATAATTCACCCCTCCACTTT
cdr3_aa: CASSLEGTGDNSPLHF
j_call: TRBJ1-6
clone_size: -
v_call: TRBV7-8
d_call: TRBD1

cdr3_nt: TGTGCCAGCAGCCCACGGGACAGCTACAATGAGCAGTTCTTC
cdr3_aa: CASSPRDSYNEQFF
j_call: TRBJ2-1
clone_size: -
v_call: TRBV7-9
d_call: TRBD1

cdr3_nt: TGTGCCAGCAACCTCTTTGACGGTTCAGATACGCAGTATTTT
cdr3_aa: CASNLFDGSDTQYF
j_call: TRBJ2-3
clone_size: -
v_call: TRBV2
d_call: -

cdr3_nt: TGTGCCAGCAGCCGCGGGGATCCCGCTGAGCAGTTCTTC
cdr3_aa: CASSRGDPAEQFF
j_call: TRBJ2-1
clone_size: -
v_call: TRBV13
d_call: -

cdr3_nt: TGTGCCAGCACCATACCCGGGGAGACCCAGTACTTC
cdr3_aa: CASTIPGETQYF
j_call: TRBJ2-5
clone_size: -
v_call: TRBV12-3/TRBV12-4
d_call: -

cdr3_nt: TGTGCCAGCAGCTTGGCGGGACTAGCGGGGAGGATGAGGAACAATGAGCAGTTCTTC
cdr3_aa: CASSLAGLAGRMRNNEQFF
j_call: TRBJ2-1
clone_size: many
v_call: TRBV5-5
d_call: TRBD2

cdr3_nt: TGTGCCAGCACCCCGACCCTAGGATTTAGCGGGATGATGAACACTGAAGCTTTCTTT
cdr3_aa: CASTPTLGFSGMMNTEAFF
j_call: TRBJ1-1
clone_size: many
v_call: TRBV12-3/TRBV12-4
d_call: -

cdr3_nt: TGTGCCATCAGAATCCCTTTCCCGCAGGGGGCCCAGAACACTGAAGCTTTCTTT
cdr3_aa: CAIRIPFPQGAQNTEAFF
j_call: TRBJ1-1
clone_size: many
v_call: TRBV10-3
d_call: TRBD1

cdr3_nt: TGTGCCAGCAGCCGAGGCACCACTGGGAGCTCCTACAATGAGCAGTTCTTC
cdr3_aa: CASSRGTTGSSYNEQFF
j_call: TRBJ2-1
clone_size: -
v_call: TRBV6-5
d_call: -

cdr3_nt: TGTGCCAGCAGTTACTCGTCCCTGGACAGCTCCTACGAGCAGTACTTC
cdr3_aa: CASSYSSLDSSYEQYF
j_call: TRBJ2-7
clone_size: few
v_call: TRBV6-5
d_call: -

cdr3_nt: TGTGCCAGCAGCCAACAGAGAATGAACACTGAAGCTTTCTTT
cdr3_aa: CASSQQRMNTEAFF
j_call: TRBJ1-1
clone_size: many
v_call: TRBV7-2
d_call: -

cdr3_nt: TGTGCCAGCAGCTTAGAAGGCTCCCGGGACCCAGGGTTGTTTTTT
cdr3_aa: CASSLEGSRDPGLFF
j_call: TRBJ2-2
clone_size: few
v_call: TRBV7-6
d_call: -

cdr3_nt: TGTGCCAGCAGACGACAGGGGGCAGGTGGCTACACCTTC
cdr3_aa: CASRRQGAGGYTF
j_call: TRBJ1-2
clone_size: -
v_call: TRBV12-3/TRBV12-4
d_call: TRBD1

cdr3_nt: TGTGCCAGCAGCTTTGGGGGGTCCACTGAAGCTTTCTTT
cdr3_aa: CASSFGGSTEAFF
j_call: TRBJ1-1
clone_size: many
v_call: TRBV7-6
d_call: -

cdr3_nt: TGTGCCAGCAGTTTGCGCGGGACACTTTACGAGCAGTACTTC
cdr3_aa: CASSLRGTLYEQYF
j_call: TRBJ2-7
clone_size: -
v_call: TRBV27
d_call: -

cdr3_nt: TGTGCCAGCAGCCCAGGTCTCCGAAACAATGAGCAGTTCTTC
cdr3_aa: CASSPGLRNNEQFF
j_call: TRBJ2-1
clone_size: few
v_call: TRBV7-8
d_call: -

cdr3_nt: TGTGCCAGCTGGACGGGGCAGAAAACTAATCAGCCCCAGCATTTT
cdr3_aa: CASWTGQKTNQPQHF
j_call: TRBJ1-5
clone_size: few
v_call: TRBV2
d_call: -

cdr3_nt: TGTGCCAGTACAACCTGGCGACAGTCAAGGGACACTGAAGCTTTCTTT
cdr3_aa: CASTTWRQSRDTEAFF
j_call: TRBJ1-1
clone_size: -
v_call: TRBV2
d_call: -

cdr3_nt: TGCAGCGTTGAAGATGGACTATTTCCGGATACGCAGTATTTT
cdr3_aa: CSVEDGLFPDTQYF
j_call: TRBJ2-3
clone_size: -
v_call: TRBV29-1
d_call: -

cdr3_nt: TGTGCCAGCAGCCCCAAAAAACGTCCCGACACTGAAGCTTTCTTT
cdr3_aa: CASSPKKRPDTEAFF
j_call: TRBJ1-1
clone_size: few
v_call: TRBV7-9
d_call: -

cdr3_nt: TGTGCCAGCAGCGGGAGCGCATCCTACGAGCAGTACTTC
cdr3_aa: CASSGSASYEQYF
j_call: TRBJ2-7
clone_size: -
v_call: TRBV7-1
d_call: -

cdr3_nt: TGTGCCAGCAGCTTGAGCCTAGCGGGGAAATACTCCTACAATGAGCAGTTCTTC
cdr3_aa: CASSLSLAGKYSYNEQFF
j_call: TRBJ2-1
clone_size: -
v_call: TRBV7-2
d_call: TRBD2

cdr3_nt: TGTGCCAGTCTTACTGACAGGAGTTCTTACAATGAGCAGTTCTTC
cdr3_aa: CASLTDRSSYNEQFF
j_call: TRBJ2-1
clone_size: -
v_call: TRBV2
d_call: -

cdr3_nt: TGTGCCAGCAGTGAATACGATGAGCAGTTCTTC
cdr3_aa: CASSEYDEQFF
j_call: TRBJ2-1
clone_size: -
v_call: TRBV6-1
d_call: -

cdr3_nt: TGTGCCAGCAGTTACTCGCCCTGGGACAGGGGGCCGGTAGTGAACACCGGGGAGCTGTTTTTT
cdr3_aa: CASSYSPWDRGPVVNTGELFF
j_call: TRBJ2-2
clone_size: -
v_call: TRBV6-5
d_call: TRBD1

cdr3_nt: TGCGCCAGCAGCCAAGCTTGGGGGATGGAAAACACTGAAGCTTTCTTT
cdr3_aa: CASSQAWGMENTEAFF
j_call: TRBJ1-1
clone_size: -
v_call: TRBV4-1
d_call: -

cdr3_nt: TGTGCCAGCAGCGCCAGAGAAAGGGACATTTTTAGCCCCACTGAAGCTTTCTTT
cdr3_aa: CASSARERDIFSPTEAFF
j_call: TRBJ1-1
clone_size: many
v_call: TRBV7-2
d_call: -

cdr3_nt: TGTGCCAGCAGCCTCAGGGGGTCGGACTATGGCTACACCTTC
cdr3_aa: CASSLRGSDYGYTF
j_call: TRBJ1-2
clone_size: -
v_call: TRBV5-4
d_call: TRBD1

cdr3_nt: TGTGCCAGCAGTCCGTTTGTCGGGACAGCCACCGGGGAGCTGTTTTTT
cdr3_aa: CASSPFVGTATGELFF
j_call: TRBJ2-2
clone_size: few
v_call: TRBV7-6
d_call: TRBD1

cdr3_nt: TGCGCCAGCAGCCAAGAAATGACTGAAGATGGCTACACCTTC
cdr3_aa: CASSQEMTEDGYTF
j_call: TRBJ1-2
clone_size: -
v_call: TRBV4-1
d_call: -

cdr3_nt: TGTGCCAGCAGCCTGACAGGGGCCACCGGGGAGCTGTTTTTT
cdr3_aa: CASSLTGATGELFF
j_call: TRBJ2-2
clone_size: -
v_call: TRBV12-3/TRBV12-4
d_call: TRBD1

cdr3_nt: TGTGCCACCAGCAGAGATCCGATTGACACGAGCTCTGGAAACACCATATATTTT
cdr3_aa: CATSRDPIDTSSGNTIYF
j_call: TRBJ1-3
clone_size: -
v_call: TRBV15
d_call: -

cdr3_nt: TGTGCCAGCAGTTTAAACGGACTAGCGGGGCCTGGGGCCAACGTCCTGACTTTC
cdr3_aa: CASSLNGLAGPGANVLTF
j_call: TRBJ2-6
clone_size: -
v_call: TRBV27
d_call: TRBD2

cdr3_nt: TGTGCCAGCAGCTTAGTCTGGCGGGGAACTAACACAGATACGCAGTATTTT
cdr3_aa: CASSLVWRGTNTDTQYF
j_call: TRBJ2-3
clone_size: -
v_call: TRBV7-6
d_call: -

cdr3_nt: TGTGCCAGCAGCTACTCGGACAGGATAAATGAAAAACTGTTTTTT
cdr3_aa: CASSYSDRINEKLFF
j_call: TRBJ1-4
clone_size: once
v_call: TRBV13
d_call: TRBD1

cdr3_nt: TGTGCCAGCAGCTTAGACAGGGTGGGGACTGAAGCTTTCTTT
cdr3_aa: CASSLDRVGTEAFF
j_call: TRBJ1-1
clone_size: few
v_call: TRBV7-2
d_call: -

cdr3_nt: TGTGCCAGCAGTTCTCTTGGGGGGGGCACCTACAATGAGCAGTTCTTC
cdr3_aa: CASSSLGGGTYNEQFF
j_call: TRBJ2-1
clone_size: -
v_call: TRBV6-8
d_call: -

cdr3_nt: TGCAGTGCTAGTGACGGATGGACAGGGGAATTCCCTGAAGCTTTCTTT
cdr3_aa: CSASDGWTGEFPEAFF
j_call: TRBJ1-1
clone_size: -
v_call: TRBV20-1
d_call: TRBD1

cdr3_nt: TGTGCCAGCAGCTTAAACTTTGGATACAATGAGCAGTTCTTC
cdr3_aa: CASSLNFGYNEQFF
j_call: TRBJ2-1
clone_size: few
v_call: TRBV7-3
d_call: -

cdr3_nt: TGTGCCAGCAGGGTGACTAGCGGGGTTGGCTACGAGCAGTACTTC
cdr3_aa: CASRVTSGVGYEQYF
j_call: TRBJ2-7
clone_size: few
v_call: TRBV2
d_call: TRBD2

cdr3_nt: TGTGCTACCACACCAGGGGAGTTGAGCACTGAAGCTTTCTTT
cdr3_aa: CATTPGELSTEAFF
j_call: TRBJ1-1
clone_size: -
v_call: TRBV7-7
d_call: -

cdr3_nt: TGCGCCAGCAGCCGAGAAGGTAGCAGAGACTACACTGAAGCTTTCTTT
cdr3_aa: CASSREGSRDYTEAFF
j_call: TRBJ1-1
clone_size: few
v_call: TRBV5-1
d_call: -

cdr3_nt: TGTGCCACCAGTGCGGGCGGGGGACCCCTATACAATGAGCAGTTCTTC
cdr3_aa: CATSAGGGPLYNEQFF
j_call: TRBJ2-1
clone_size: -
v_call: TRBV24-1
d_call: TRBD2